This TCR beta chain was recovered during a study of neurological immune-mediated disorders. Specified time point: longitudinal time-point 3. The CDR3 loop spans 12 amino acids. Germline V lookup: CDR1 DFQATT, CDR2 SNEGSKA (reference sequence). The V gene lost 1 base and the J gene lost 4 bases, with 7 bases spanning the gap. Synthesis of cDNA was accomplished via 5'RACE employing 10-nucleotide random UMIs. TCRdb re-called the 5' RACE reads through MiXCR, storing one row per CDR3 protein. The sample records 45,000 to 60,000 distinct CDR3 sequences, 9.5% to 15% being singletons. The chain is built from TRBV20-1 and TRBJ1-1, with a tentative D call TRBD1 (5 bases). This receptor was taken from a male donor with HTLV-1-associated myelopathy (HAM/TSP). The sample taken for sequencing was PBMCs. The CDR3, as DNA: TGCAGTGCTAGAGGGGGGGGCACTGAAGCTTTCTTT. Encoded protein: CSARGGGTEAFF.